This T cell receptor (beta chain) was identified in a study of T cells in localized non-small cell lung cancer. Study conclusions and caveats: Among the top 100 tumor clones, a median about 60 appeared in adjacent lung. An association was observed between higher blood T cell density and longer overall survival. Adjacent uninvolved lung had the highest clonality, suggesting focused antigen responses. The tumor had only one region sequenced, so heterogeneity remains possible.

The CDR3 extends over 14 amino acids. CDR1 SGDLS and CDR2 YYNGEE come from the germline V gene. Trimming cost V 0 bases and J 2 bases; bases outside gene matches: 2. This clone was found once. Its matching antigen is unknown. Sequenced by immunoSEQ multiplex PCR; TCRdb stores in-frame clones only, minus some. The sample has about 59,000 clones; 85% to 90% are singletons. The receptor's source is a man between 35 and 75 years old with stage I squamous cell lung carcinoma. The source material was peripheral blood, sampled before any cancer treatment. V gene TRBV9 combines with J gene TRBJ2-7; 7 bases are shared with TRBD1. CDR3 loop: CASSVGTGTYEQYF. The CDR3 DNA sequence: TGTGCCAGCAGCGTAGGGACAGGCACCTACGAGCAGTACTTC. Full variable domain (missing parts from reference TRBV9 and TRBJ2-7): DSGVTQTPKHLITATGQRVTLRCSPRSGDLSVYWYQQSLDQGLQFLIQYYNGEERAKGNILERFSAQQFPDLHSELNLSSLELGDSALYFCASSVGTGTYEQYFGPGTRLTVT.